The rows below give T cell receptor beta chains drawn from one sample of a study of patients and donors after allogeneic stem cell transplantation. TCRdb passed the RT-PCR reads through MiXCR, listing each CDR3 protein once. The sample lists around 27,000 distinct CDR3 sequences; around 7.4% were seen once. Specimen: blood, either unsorted or a sorted T cell fraction (not recorded which). The receptors stem from a human donor who was either an allogeneic HSCT recipient or a stem cell or donor lymphocyte infusion donor (not recorded which). It is not recorded whose cells these are; they may come from a transplant donor. CDR3s include the opening cysteine and the closing phenylalanine or tryptophan. The D gene is left open where the match is weak. Size tells how often a clone was seen (once, few, many) or the class of an expanded clone, and some rows leave it out.

TRBD2	many	TRBV10-3	TRBJ2-7	TGTGCCATCAGTGTTCGACTAGCGGGAGGGGACGAGCAGTACTTC	CAISVRLAGGDEQYF
TRBD1	many	TRBV5-1	TRBJ2-2	TGCGCCAGCAACCAGAGGGGGCAAGGCACCGGGGAGCTGTTTTTT	CASNQRGQGTGELFF
.	many	TRBV12-3/TRBV12-4	TRBJ1-2	TGTGCCAGTAGACCTCAGGGTGTTGGTGGCTACACCTTC	CASRPQGVGGYTF
TRBD2	few	TRBV7-3	TRBJ2-7	TGTACCACCGTTGTGATCCCGGGAGGTGCCTACGAGCAGTACTTC	CTTVVIPGGAYEQYF
TRBD2	.	TRBV5-1	TRBJ2-3	TGCGCCAGCAGCGGAACTACCGGGACTAGCGGGGCAGATACGCAGTATTTT	CASSGTTGTSGADTQYF
TRBD1	few	TRBV5-4	TRBJ1-2	TGTGCCAGCAGCTTGCGGACAGGAAGTAACTATGGCTACACCTTC	CASSLRTGSNYGYTF
TRBD2	.	TRBV7-9	TRBJ2-7	TGTGCCAGCAGCATCCGACTAGCGGGAGACTACGAGCAGTACTTC	CASSIRLAGDYEQYF
TRBD2	few	TRBV20-1	TRBJ2-2	TGCAGTGCTAGGGCTAGCGGGAGGGCCTATAGTAGCGGGGAGCTGTTTTTT	CSARASGRAYSSGELFF
TRBD1	.	TRBV10-3	TRBJ1-5	TGTGCCATCAGCGGGGGCGGGGACAGGGGTCAGCCCCAGCATTTT	CAISGGGDRGQPQHF
.	many	TRBV28	TRBJ1-2	TGTGCCAGCAGTTTATACCGGGATGGTTCTGGCTACACCTTC	CASSLYRDGSGYTF
TRBD2	.	TRBV7-9	TRBJ2-2	TGTGTCAGCAGCTTAGGCGGGGGAACCGGGGAGCTGTTTTTT	CVSSLGGGTGELFF
.	.	TRBV19	TRBJ1-2	TGTGCCAGCACCCTGGGCAGGGGCTATGGCTACACCTTC	CASTLGRGYGYTF
.	many	TRBV5-1	TRBJ1-3	TGCGCCAGCAGCTCCGGGACACCCGGAAACACCATATATTTT	CASSSGTPGNTIYF
TRBD2	many	TRBV7-6	TRBJ2-5	TGTGCCAGCAGCTCGCCCGGGACTAGCGGGGGGGACCAAGAGACCCAGTACTTC	CASSSPGTSGGDQETQYF
TRBD2	many	TRBV29-1	TRBJ2-1	TGCAGCGGGGGACTACAGCATGAGCAGTTCTTC	CSGGLQHEQFF
.	many	TRBV20-1	TRBJ1-2	TGCAGTGCTAAAGAAGAATTTAACTATGGCTACACCTTC	CSAKEEFNYGYTF
.	many	TRBV18	TRBJ2-7	TGTGCCAGCTCATCCAACGCGTACGAGCAGTACTTC	CASSSNAYEQYF
.	many	TRBV10-1	TRBJ2-1	TGCGCCAGCAGCTTTTCAGGGATCCGCTACAATGAGCAGTTCTTC	CASSFSGIRYNEQFF
.	few	TRBV28	TRBJ2-7	TGTGCCAGCAGTGCCCTAGCAGGGGTCGTCCCGTACTTC	CASSALAGVVPYF
.	few	TRBV21-1	TRBJ1-5	TGTGCCAGCAGTGTCCCGAGGGGCCAGGGAGATCAGCCCCAGCATTTT	CASSVPRGQGDQPQHF
.	many	TRBV2	TRBJ2-2	TGTGCCAGCAGTGAAACGGGTAGCACCGGGGAGCTGTTTTTT	CASSETGSTGELFF
TRBD2	.	TRBV20-1	TRBJ2-3	TGCAGTGCTAGAGATCCCCTAGCGGGATCCAACACAGATACGCAGTATTTT	CSARDPLAGSNTDTQYF
.	many	TRBV27	TRBJ2-7	TGTGCCAGCAGACTCTACCCTTCCTACGAGCAGTACTTC	CASRLYPSYEQYF
.	few	TRBV28	TRBJ1-5	TGTGCCAGCAGTTCACCAGGGGCCTGGGGTCAGCCCCAGCATTTT	CASSSPGAWGQPQHF